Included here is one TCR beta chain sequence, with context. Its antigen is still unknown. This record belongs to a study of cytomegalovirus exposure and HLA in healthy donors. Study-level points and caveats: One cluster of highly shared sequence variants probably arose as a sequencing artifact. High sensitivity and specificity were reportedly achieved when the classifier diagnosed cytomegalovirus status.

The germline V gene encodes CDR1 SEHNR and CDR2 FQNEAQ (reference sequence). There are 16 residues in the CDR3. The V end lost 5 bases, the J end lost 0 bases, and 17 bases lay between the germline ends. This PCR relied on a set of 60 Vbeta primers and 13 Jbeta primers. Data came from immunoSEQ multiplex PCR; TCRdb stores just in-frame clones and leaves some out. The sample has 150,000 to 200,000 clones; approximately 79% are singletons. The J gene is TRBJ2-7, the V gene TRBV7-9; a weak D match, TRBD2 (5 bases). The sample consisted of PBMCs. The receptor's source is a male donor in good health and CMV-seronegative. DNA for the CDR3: TGTGCCAGCAGCGACGGCCGTGGGGAGTTCTCCTACGAGCAGTACTTC. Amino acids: CASSDGRGEFSYEQYF.